The next 10 T cell receptor beta chains were all read from a single sample in a study of shared clonotypes between healthy human individuals. Only in-frame clones appear in the TCRdb table, and some are missing; sequencing was by immunoSEQ multiplex PCR. The top ten hold 1.4% of the sample, which has some 1 million clones, under 80% seen once. The material sequenced was memory CD4+ T cells sorted from blood. The subset denotes: CD45RA-negative fraction. These TCRs come from a man aged 18 to 30 in good health.

The rearrangement links TRBV5-6 to TRBJ1-5; 8 bases line up with TRBD1. V lost 3 bases to trimming and J lost 3 bases; unmatched junction nucleotides: 5. Germline V CDR1 and CDR2: SGHDT, YYEEEE. The CDR3 contains 15 residues. The chain's CDR3 is CASSWGQGANQPQHF. The CDR3, as DNA: TGTGCCAGCAGCTGGGGCCAGGGGGCCAATCAGCCCCAGCATTTT.

The CDR3 region has the DNA TGTGCCAGTAGAAACAGGGTAAACTATGGCTACACCTTC. This gives the protein CASRNRVNYGYTF. This chain links TRBV19 with TRBJ1-2; possible D gene TRBD1, 6 bases. CDR1 is LNHDA, CDR2 SQIVND, per germline (reference sequence). This CDR3 spans 13 amino acids. Trimming took off 6 bases at V and 2 bases at J, with 10 bases between the two ends.

The chain's CDR3 is CASSLEAGSTQYF. The CDR3 region has the DNA TGTGCCAGCAGCTTAGAGGCGGGAAGTACGCAGTATTTT. V is TRBV7-2 and J is TRBJ2-3; the D gene is possibly TRBD2 (6 bases). Germline values: CDR1 SGHTA, CDR2 FQGNSA. V was pared by 1 base and J by 8 bases, with 10 bases between. This CDR3 is 13 amino acids long. Full variable domain (missing parts from reference TRBV7-2 and TRBJ2-3): GAGVSQSPSNKVTEKGKDVELRCDPISGHTALYWYRQSLGQGLEFLIYFQGNSAPDKSGLPSDRFSAERTGGSVSTLTIQRTQQEDSAVYLCASSLEAGSTQYFGPGTRLTVL.

The chain has TRBV4-3 and TRBJ2-1; 8 bases line up with TRBD2. The CDR3 loop spans 16 amino acids. Germline V gene data show CDR1 as LGHNA and CDR2 as YSLEER. With V trimmed by 1 base and J by 0 bases, 2 bases remained unmatched. The CDR3 loop reads CASSQVLAASYNEQFF. In DNA, the CDR3 is TGCGCCAGCAGCCAAGTACTAGCGGCCTCCTACAATGAGCAGTTCTTC.

Of note for this clone: The same CDR3 arises from other DNA sequences in this sample as well. The chain uses TRBV6-1 and TRBJ1-5, with D unresolved. CDR3 length: 11 amino acids. Germline-derived CDR1 and CDR2 are MNHNS and SASEGT. V shed 5 bases and J shed 6 bases, with 5 bases lying between them. The CDR3: CASSLGQPQHF. The CDR3 coding sequence is TGTGCCAGCAGTCTCGGTCAGCCCCAGCATTTT.

The V and J genes are TRBV5-1 and TRBJ2-5; 14 bases align to TRBD2. The germline V gene has CDR1 SGHRS and CDR2 YFSETQ. V shed 6 bases, J shed 1 base, and the junction held 2 bases outside the gene matches. The CDR3 sequence is 15 residues long. The CDR3 is CASTGLAGGQETQYF. In nucleotides, the CDR3 is TGCGCCAGCACCGGACTAGCGGGAGGCCAAGAGACCCAGTACTTC.

The V call is TRBV27, the J call TRBJ2-1; 8 bases match TRBD1. Looked up from germline, CDR1 is MNHEY and CDR2 is SMNVEV (reference sequence). V shed 4 bases and J 8 bases; nucleotides not matched to a gene: 7. The CDR3 has 14 amino acids. Here the CDR3 reads CASSSPDRVHEQFF. In DNA, the CDR3 is TGTGCCAGCAGTTCCCCGGACAGGGTCCATGAGCAGTTCTTC.

CDR3 amino acids: CASSSYAGRTYEQYF. The DNA for the CDR3 is TGTGCCAGCAGCTCCTACGCGGGCAGGACCTACGAGCAGTACTTC. The genes are TRBV5-5 and TRBJ2-7; possibly TRBD2 for D (5 bases). This CDR3 has 15 amino acids. V lost 3 bases, J lost 2 bases, and 15 bases lay in between. Germline V lookup: CDR1 SGHKS, CDR2 YYEKEE (reference sequence).

The CDR3 nucleotides are TGTGCCAGCCGTAACCCCTCCTCCTACGAGCAGTACTTC. Translating gives CASRNPSSYEQYF. This chain joins TRBV19 and TRBJ2-7, with unresolved D. In germline, CDR1 is LNHDA, CDR2 SQIVND (reference sequence). The length of the CDR3 is 13 residues. Trimming took 9 bases from V and 0 from J, leaving 12 bases between them.

The rearrangement uses TRBV11-2 and TRBJ2-3, with 11 bases lining up with TRBD2. With V trimmed by 4 bases and J by 7 bases, 13 bases remained unmatched. Looked up from germline, CDR1 is SGHAT and CDR2 is FQNNGV. This CDR3 is built from 17 residues. The CDR3 bases are TGTGCCAGCAGCTCCCCAATGGCTAGCGGGGGGAGGAATACGCAGTATTTT. Protein: CASSSPMASGGRNTQYF.